The clone carrying this T cell receptor beta chain is a singleton in its sample. There are 16 residues in the CDR3. Germline values: CDR1 SGHDN, CDR2 FVKESK. Trimming at V came to 4 bases and at J to 4 bases, leaving 6 bases not matched to a gene. This sample is part of a study of blood T cell repertoires in COVID-19. Method: immunoSEQ multiplex PCR; TCRdb's copy keeps in-frame clones and lacks some. The repertoire holds over 250,000 clones, with about 88% as singletons. J is TRBJ2-2 and V is TRBV14; 10 bases line up with TRBD2. The source material was PBMCs or T cells enriched from blood (not recorded which). This TCR was recovered from a woman aged 55-75 years in a cohort exposed to, infected with or recovered from COVID-19 (not recorded which). The CDR3 is CASSPSGSSTTGELFF. DNA for the CDR3: TGTGCCAGCAGCCCTAGCGGGAGCAGTACCACCGGGGAGCTGTTTTTT.